The 27 T cell receptor beta chains listed next were all sequenced from one sample in a study of shared clonotypes between healthy human individuals. Assay used: immunoSEQ multiplex PCR; TCRdb lists only in-frame clones, some missing. The sample shows around 2,000,000 clones, 90% to 95% of them seen only once. Sequencing input: naive CD4+ T cells sorted from blood. As to subset: CD45RA+ positively selected. Receptor source: a man younger than 35 in good health.

The chain combines TRBV28 with TRBJ1-5; D unresolved. CDR1 is MDHEN, CDR2 SYDVKM, per germline. V was shortened by 7 bases and J by 1 base, with 14 bases between the two germline ends. The CDR3 is 15 residues long. The CDR3 here is CASTLTELSNQPQHF. Written as DNA, the CDR3 is TGTGCCAGCACCTTGACCGAGCTGAGCAATCAGCCCCAGCATTTT.

This chain uses TRBV30 with TRBJ1-4, with TRBD1 as a possible D gene (6 bases). Trimming pared 3 bases from V and 10 bases from J, leaving 21 bases between. The CDR3 contains 15 residues. Germline-derived CDR1 and CDR2 are GTSNPN and SVGIG (reference sequence). Here the CDR3 DNA reads TGTGCCTGGAGCGTCCTCGGGTCCGGGGGCGGAAAACTGTTTTTT. This translates into CAWSVLGSGGGKLFF.

The chain employs TRBV25-1 and TRBJ2-5; 8 nucleotides line up with TRBD1. The junction had 6 bases not matched to a gene; V was cut back by 7 bases and J by 5 bases. The CDR3 extends over 13 amino acids. Germline assignment: CDR1 MGHDK and CDR2 SYGVNS. The DNA for the CDR3 is TGTGCCAGCACAGACAGGGGTTGGGAGACCCAGTACTTC. This translates into CASTDRGWETQYF.

The rearrangement joins TRBV2 to TRBJ1-4; the match to TRBD1 covers 10 bases. This CDR3 comprises 15 residues. V trimming: 6 bases; J trimming: 7 bases; junction bases outside the gene matches: 8. Germline CDR1 reads SNHLY; CDR2 reads FYNNEI. The CDR3 DNA sequence: TGTGCCAGCAGCGCCGGGACAGGGGTTTCTGAAAAACTGTTTTTT. Its protein is CASSAGTGVSEKLFF.

About this clone itself: A read error is possible here, since a much larger clone lies one base away. The CDR3 reads CAWSEVRTNTEAFF. The CDR3, as DNA: TGTGCCTGGAGTGAGGTGCGCACGAACACTGAAGCTTTCTTT. The chain joins TRBV30 to TRBJ1-1; D is undetermined. This CDR3 is 14 amino acids long. Germline V lookup: CDR1 GTSNPN, CDR2 SVGIG (reference sequence). With 1 base removed from V and 1 base from J, the gap between germline ends came to 10 bases. Full variable domain (outside the CDR3, taken from reference TRBV30 and TRBJ1-1): SQTIHQWPATLVQPVGSPLSLECTVEGTSNPNLYWYRQAAGRGLQLLFYSVGIGQISSEVPQNLSASRPQDRQFILSSKKLLLSDSGFYLCAWSEVRTNTEAFFGQGTRLTVV.

The chain is built from TRBV2 and TRBJ1-1; D ambiguous. Trimming pared 10 bases from V and 5 bases from J, leaving 17 bases between. The CDR3 loop spans 13 amino acids. CDR1 is SNHLY, CDR2 FYNNEI, per germline. CDR3 region: CATQKELRTEAFF. DNA of the CDR3: TGTGCCACCCAGAAGGAGTTGCGTACTGAAGCTTTCTTT. The full variable domain, completed using reference TRBV2 and TRBJ1-1, is EPEVTQTPSHQVTQMGQEVILRCVPISNHLYFYWYRQILGQKVEFLVSFYNNEISEKSEIFDDQFSVERPDGSNFTLKIRSTKLEDSAMYFCATQKELRTEAFFGQGTRLTVV.

This clone was recorded only once. This rearrangement joins TRBV30 to TRBJ2-3; 13 positions agree with TRBD2. Germline V lookup: CDR1 GTSNPN, CDR2 SVGIG (reference sequence). Unmatched junction bases numbered 5, after V lost 2 bases and J lost 0 bases. The CDR3 has 17 residues. In nucleotides, the CDR3 is TGTGCCTGGAGTTCACGGACTAGCGGGAGTAGCACAGATACGCAGTATTTT. Protein product: CAWSSRTSGSSTDTQYF. Supplemented by reference TRBV30 and TRBJ2-3, the full variable domain reads SQTIHQWPATLVQPVGSPLSLECTVEGTSNPNLYWYRQAAGRGLQLLFYSVGIGQISSEVPQNLSASRPQDRQFILSSKKLLLSDSGFYLCAWSSRTSGSSTDTQYFGPGTRLTVL.

This rearrangement joins TRBV5-4 to TRBJ2-2; 7 nucleotides align to TRBD2. CDR1 and CDR2 (germline): SGHNT, YYREEE (reference sequence). The length of the CDR3 is 16 residues. J lost 6 bases, V lost 5 bases, and 13 bases had no gene match. The CDR3 loop is CASRRSGGSLAGELFF. CDR3 DNA sequence: TGTGCCAGCAGACGATCTGGCGGGAGTCTGGCCGGGGAGCTGTTTTTT.

The J gene is TRBJ1-2, the V gene TRBV6-1, with 9 bases identical to TRBD1. Germline trimming cut 7 bases from V and 3 bases from J; bases unmatched to any gene: 9. The CDR3 loop spans 15 amino acids. Germline loops: CDR1 MNHNS, CDR2 SASEGT. In DNA form, the CDR3 reads TGTGCCAGCACCCCCCACTGGACAGGGGACTATGGCTACACCTTC. Protein sequence: CASTPHWTGDYGYTF.

As for this clone: This same CDR3 is encoded by further DNA sequences in the sample. The chain has TRBV18 and TRBJ1-1, with D possibly matching TRBD1 (5 bases). This CDR3 region has 15 residues. Deletions cut 2 bases from V and 0 bases from J, with 10 bases between. CDR1 and CDR2 (germline): KGHSH, LQKENI. The CDR3 nucleotides are TGTGCCAGCTCACCAAGTACAGGCATGAACACTGAAGCTTTCTTT. Protein: CASSPSTGMNTEAFF.

To note about this clone: The junction does not match germline at one end; this may be a read error. The chain employs TRBV6-5 and TRBJ1-4, with TRBD1 matching 9 bases. CDR1 MNHEY and CDR2 SVGAGI come from the germline V gene. The CDR3 contains 14 residues. The CDR3 DNA reads TGTGCCAGCAGTTACCGGAGGACAGGGGAAAGACTGTTTTTT. This gives the protein CASSYRRTGERLFF.

This rearrangement joins TRBV18 to TRBJ2-2, with a weak D call TRBD2 (6 bases). Germline V gene data show CDR1 as KGHSH and CDR2 as LQKENI. With 3 bases removed from V and 6 bases from J, the gap between germline ends came to 17 bases. CDR3 length equals 16 residues. CDR3 sequence reads: CASSPAGQGVAGELFF. CDR3 coding DNA: TGTGCCAGCTCACCCGCGGGGCAGGGTGTCGCCGGGGAGCTGTTTTTT.

The chain joins TRBV6-1 to TRBJ1-2; D perhaps matches TRBD1 (5 bases). The length of the CDR3 is 13 residues. Germline V gives CDR1 MNHNS, CDR2 SASEGT. V dropped 4 bases and J dropped 8 bases, with 14 bases sitting between them. For the CDR3, the DNA is TGTGCCAGCAGTGCGCCGGGACGTCAGGGCTACACCTTC. Translation: CASSAPGRQGYTF.

As DNA, the CDR3 is TGCGCCAGCAGACCCCCGGGGAGCACAGATACGCAGTATTTT. As protein: CASRPPGSTDTQYF. The chain couples TRBV4-1 to TRBJ2-3, with a tentative D call TRBD2 (5 bases). The CDR3 length is 14 residues. CDR1 is MGHRA, CDR2 YSYEKL, per germline. Trimming removed 6 bases from V and 0 bases from J, with 10 bases in between.

This clone has only a few counts. The chain carries TRBV7-9 and TRBJ1-6, with 8 nucleotides matching TRBD1. Germline V gene data show CDR1 as SEHNR and CDR2 as FQNEAQ (reference sequence). The junction had 11 bases not matched to a gene; V was cut back by 5 bases and J by 8 bases. The CDR3 covers 16 residues. The CDR3: CASSTPGQGVYSPLHF. CDR3 nucleotides: TGTGCCAGCAGCACCCCCGGACAGGGAGTGTATTCACCCCTCCACTTT.

This chain joins TRBV28 and TRBJ2-4; D gene ambiguous. This CDR3 comprises 16 residues. Germline values: CDR1 MDHEN, CDR2 SYDVKM. Trimming pared 5 bases from V and 0 bases from J, leaving 14 bases between. CDR3 in amino acids: CASSLGRLLAKNIQYF. The CDR3 DNA follows: TGTGCCAGCAGTCTTGGGCGGCTACTAGCCAAAAACATTCAGTACTTC.

This clone was counted once. The chain has TRBV5-1 and TRBJ2-2; D possibly uses TRBD1 or TRBD2 (5 bases each). The germline V gene has CDR1 SGHRS and CDR2 YFSETQ. V was cut by 0 bases and J by 4 bases, with 10 bases left in between. The CDR3 sequence is 15 residues long. The CDR3 protein is CASSLGWGRTGELFF. In DNA, the CDR3 is TGCGCCAGCAGCTTGGGGTGGGGACGCACCGGGGAGCTGTTTTTT.

This clone has just one count. The V gene is TRBV30, the J gene TRBJ2-2; D unresolved. V was shortened by 4 bases and J by 6 bases, with 9 bases between the two germline ends. Germline lookup yields CDR1 GTSNPN and CDR2 SVGIG (reference sequence). The CDR3 spans 12 residues. CDR3 residues: CAWTPLPGELFF. In DNA, the CDR3 is TGTGCCTGGACCCCTCTCCCCGGGGAGCTGTTTTTT. The full variable domain, completed using reference TRBV30 and TRBJ2-2, is SQTIHQWPATLVQPVGSPLSLECTVEGTSNPNLYWYRQAAGRGLQLLFYSVGIGQISSEVPQNLSASRPQDRQFILSSKKLLLSDSGFYLCAWTPLPGELFFGEGSRLTVL.

Here the CDR3 reads CASSLRQGEDGYTF. The CDR3 DNA reads TGCGCCAGCAGCCTACGGCAGGGGGAGGATGGCTACACCTTC. The chain employs TRBV5-1 and TRBJ1-2; TRBD1 agrees at 7 bases. This CDR3 spans 14 amino acids. The germline CDR1 and CDR2 sequences are SGHRS and YFSETQ. V lost 4 bases and J lost 6; bases outside the gene matches: 9.

The chain combines TRBV5-6 with TRBJ2-7; either TRBD1 or TRBD2 may fit D (5 bases each). V lost 4 bases and J 5 bases, leaving 16 bases between the germline ends. CDR1 is SGHDT and CDR2 is YYEEEE in the germline V gene. CDR3 length equals 14 residues. CDR3: CASSIPGTRHEQYF. The CDR3 DNA reads TGTGCCAGCAGCATCCCCGGGACCCGTCACGAGCAGTACTTC.

This chain uses TRBV5-1 with TRBJ1-1; TRBD1 matches at 7 bases. The CDR3 has 13 residues. V shed 3 bases and J 6 bases; nucleotides not matched to a gene: 5. The V gene's germline CDR1 is SGHRS and CDR2 YFSETQ. CDR3 nucleotide sequence: TGCGCCAGCAGCTCGACAGGGATATCTGAAGCTTTCTTT. Its protein product is CASSSTGISEAFF.

This chain joins TRBV7-2 and TRBJ2-3; possible D gene TRBD2, 7 bases. Germline V lookup: CDR1 SGHTA, CDR2 FQGNSA. CDR3 length equals 15 residues. Trimming took 7 bases from V and 2 from J, leaving 16 bases between them. The CDR3 sequence is CASTLRGRVTDTQYF. CDR3 nucleotides: TGTGCCAGCACCCTTAGGGGGAGGGTCACAGATACGCAGTATTTT.

This chain joins TRBV18 and TRBJ2-4; 11 bases are a match to TRBD2. This CDR3 contains 15 residues. V lost 5 bases and J lost 3; bases outside the gene matches: 3. Looked up from germline, CDR1 is KGHSH and CDR2 is LQKENI. The CDR3 bases are TGTGCCAGCTCATTACTAGCGGGAGACAAAAACATTCAGTACTTC. Protein: CASSLLAGDKNIQYF.

The chain carries TRBV19 and TRBJ2-3; D is possibly TRBD1 or TRBD2 (5 bases each). Trimming took 7 bases from V and 0 from J, leaving 20 bases between them. Looked up from germline, CDR1 is LNHDA and CDR2 is SQIVND (reference sequence). The CDR3 is 17 amino acids. Written as DNA, the CDR3 is TGTGCCAGTATGGGGACGGAGGACTTTACTAGCACAGATACGCAGTATTTT. This gives the protein CASMGTEDFTSTDTQYF.

The J gene is TRBJ1-2, the V gene TRBV5-1; TRBD1 agrees at 7 bases. The germline CDR1 and CDR2 sequences are SGHRS and YFSETQ. The CDR3 runs 14 residues. The V segment lost 1 base and the J segment 6 bases; nucleotides outside the gene matches: 6. CDR3 in amino acids: CASSLTGETHGYTF. In nucleotides, the CDR3 is TGCGCCAGCAGCTTGACAGGGGAGACACATGGCTACACCTTC.

This clone appeared once. This sample also contains other DNA sequences that code for the same CDR3. The chain is built from TRBV28 and TRBJ1-2, with TRBD1 matching over 7 bases. Trimming cost V 4 bases and J 7 bases; bases outside gene matches: 3. Germline CDR1 is MDHEN and CDR2 is SYDVKM. The CDR3 is 12 amino acids. The CDR3 sequence: CASSSDRVGYTF. CDR3 nucleotides: TGTGCCAGCAGTTCTGACAGGGTTGGCTACACCTTC.

The V gene is TRBV5-1, the J gene TRBJ2-7, with 9 bases fitting TRBD1. The CDR3 runs to 14 residues. Germline V gives CDR1 SGHRS, CDR2 YFSETQ. J gave up 5 bases and V 4 bases, and 7 bases lay outside the gene matches. CDR3 in amino acids: CASSVRQGGHEQYF. The CDR3, as DNA: TGCGCCAGCAGCGTTCGACAGGGGGGCCACGAGCAGTACTTC. The variable domain in full, with the rest retrieved from reference TRBV5-1 and TRBJ2-7, is KAGVTQTPRYLIKTRGQQVTLSCSPISGHRSVSWYQQTPGQGLQFLFEYFSETQRNKGNFPGRFSGRQFSNSRSEMNVSTLELGDSALYLCASSVRQGGHEQYFGPGTRLTVT.